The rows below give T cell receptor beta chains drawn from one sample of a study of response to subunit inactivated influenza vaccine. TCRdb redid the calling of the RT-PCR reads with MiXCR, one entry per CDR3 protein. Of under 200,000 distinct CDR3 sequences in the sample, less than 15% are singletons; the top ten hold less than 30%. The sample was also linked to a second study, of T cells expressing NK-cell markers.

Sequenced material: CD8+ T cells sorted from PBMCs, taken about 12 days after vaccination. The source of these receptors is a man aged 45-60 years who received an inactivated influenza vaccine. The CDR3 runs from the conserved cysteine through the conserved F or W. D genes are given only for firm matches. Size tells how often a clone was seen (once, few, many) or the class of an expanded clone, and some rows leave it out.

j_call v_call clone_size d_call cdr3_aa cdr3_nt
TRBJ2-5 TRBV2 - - CASSEMGVQETQYF TGTGCCAGCAGTGAAATGGGTGTCCAAGAGACCCAGTACTTC
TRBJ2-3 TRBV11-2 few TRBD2 CASSLDHRLAGDTDTQYF TGTGCCAGCAGCTTAGATCACCGGCTAGCGGGAGATACAGATACGCAGTATTTT
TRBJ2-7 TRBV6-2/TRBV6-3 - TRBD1 CASSYTRTGVDEQYF TGTGCCAGCAGTTACACCCGGACAGGGGTAGACGAGCAGTACTTC
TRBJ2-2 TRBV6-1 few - CASSPFRQPTGELFF TGTGCCAGCAGTCCATTCCGACAACCAACCGGGGAGCTGTTTTTT
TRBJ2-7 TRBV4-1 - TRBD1 CASSLLPGPGQAYEQYF TGCGCCAGCAGCCTACTACCGGGCCCGGGACAGGCTTACGAGCAGTACTTC
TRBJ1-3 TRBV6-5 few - CASSLTGPGNTIYF TGTGCCAGCAGTTTGACAGGACCTGGAAACACCATATATTTT
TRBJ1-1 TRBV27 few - CASSPAGFHTEAFF TGTGCCAGCAGCCCAGCTGGGTTTCACACTGAAGCTTTCTTT
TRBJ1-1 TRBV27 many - CASSSPFVHEAFF TGTGCCAGCAGTTCCCCCTTTGTCCATGAAGCTTTCTTT
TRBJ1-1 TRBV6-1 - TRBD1 CASRRTGDLNTEAFF TGTGCCAGCAGAAGGACAGGGGATCTGAACACTGAAGCTTTCTTT
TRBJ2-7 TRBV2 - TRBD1 CASRGQGRSEQYF TGTGCCAGCAGGGGACAGGGGAGGTCCGAGCAGTACTTC